This T cell receptor beta chain stems from a study of shared clonotypes between healthy human individuals. Replicate PCRs run on sorted subsets employed approximately 0.2 ug DNA, approximately 30,000 T cell genomes. Some clones are missing from TCRdb's copy, which holds only in-frame ones; the method was immunoSEQ multiplex PCR. The sample gives about 2.4 million clones, 80% to 95% of which show up once; 0.36% is in the top ten. Study results and caveats: The study found lower generation probabilities in non-shared clonotypes than in those shared by all four donors. With a handful of donors compared, 5% to 5.5% of naive CD4 clonotypes were shared.

On this clone: No antigen is known for it.

The CD4+ fraction was divided into a CD45RA+ naive subset and a CD45RA-negative memory subset. There are 12 residues in the CDR3. Deletions cut 2 bases from V and 2 bases from J, with 7 bases between. Germline V gene sequence: CDR1 SQVTM, CDR2 ANQGSEA. The source is a man between 18 and 35 years old in good health. Some clones in this sample may be carry-over from other donors' samples. The sequenced sample consisted of naive CD4+ T cells from PBMCs. Noted subset: CD45RA+ positively selected. This rearrangement joins TRBV29-1 to TRBJ2-7, with D perhaps matching TRBD2 (5 bases). CDR3 in amino acids: CSVESGTYEQYF. CDR3 sequence (DNA): TGCAGCGTTGAATCCGGGACCTACGAGCAGTACTTC.